This paragraph covers one T cell receptor beta chain sequence. Germline V CDR1 and CDR2: SGHTA, FQGTGA. V was pared by 2 bases and J by 3 bases, with 5 bases of the junction left unmatched. This CDR3 spans 16 amino acids. This sample is part of a study of blood T cell repertoires in COVID-19. About the research overall: Collection of acute and convalescent COVID-19 samples took place in the United States, Italy and Spain. From T cells, B-cell-depleted T cells, or PBMCs came the material, which was cDNA or gDNA.

In the source study's methods: Estimation of nucleated cell counts was performed using reference gene primer amplification. Sequencing was performed with immunoSEQ multiplex PCR; in TCRdb, only in-frame clones are kept and a portion is missing. V, J and clone size are taken as reported in that table, and D and trimming were inferred from the DNA itself. Seen here are tens of thousands of clones, roughly nine tenths observed once, and the top ten hold 8% to 9%. Sequenced material: peripheral blood. The TCR was taken from an older woman with active COVID-19. The genes are TRBV7-3 and TRBJ1-2, with 11 bases fitting TRBD1. The CDR3 loop is CASSLLGQGADYGYTF. CDR3 bases: TGTGCCAGCAGCTTACTCGGACAGGGGGCGGACTATGGCTACACCTTC.